A single count supports the clone carrying this TCR beta chain. It is likely a read error, because the conserved phenylalanine at the end of the CDR3 is missing. No DNA is shown, since the ends of the CDR3 on it are uncertain; the CDR3 is the one TCRdb lists. PCR was performed using 60 Vbeta and 13 Jbeta primers. Only in-frame clones appear in the TCRdb table, and some are missing; sequencing was by immunoSEQ multiplex PCR. The table shows approximately 120,000 clones, with around 75% occurring only once. The sample is drawn from a study of cytomegalovirus exposure and HLA in healthy donors. Germline CDR1 MNHNS, CDR2 SASEGT. The CDR3 length equals 13 residues, ends included.

The chain combines TRBV6-1 with TRBJ2-7; the DNA was not used to check the table's D call, TRBD2. This TCR derives from a man between 60 and 75 years old in good health and CMV-seropositive. The specimen was PBMCs. CDR3 loop: CASSEELRRAVIS.